A single sample gave rise to the 16 T cell receptor beta chains below, sequenced in a study of shared clonotypes between healthy human individuals. Assay used: immunoSEQ multiplex PCR; TCRdb lists only in-frame clones, some missing. Of around 2.5 million clones in the sample, more than 85% were seen once. The sample comprised naive CD4+ T cells from PBMCs. Subset defined: CD45RA+ positively selected. The receptors were sampled from a man in his late teens or twenties in good health. Some clones in this sample may be carry-over from other donors' samples.

In DNA, the CDR3 is TGTGCCAGCAGGTCTCAGGGAGGCACTGAAGCTTTCTTT. Its translation is CASRSQGGTEAFF. The chain recombines TRBV14 with TRBJ1-1; D perhaps matches TRBD1 (5 bases). The germline gives CDR1 SGHDN, CDR2 FVKESK. With 6 bases removed from V and 4 bases from J, the gap between germline ends came to 12 bases. CDR3 size: 13 residues.

The chain carries TRBV7-9 and TRBJ2-6, with D possibly being TRBD1 or TRBD2 (5 bases each). Germline CDR1 and CDR2: SEHNR and FQNEAQ (reference sequence). V was pared by 4 bases and J by 0 bases, with 19 bases between. The CDR3 contains 19 residues. CDR3 nucleotide sequence: TGTGCCAGCAGCTCCGGGCCTGGGACGACGGACTCTGGGGCCAACGTCCTGACTTTC. This codes for CASSSGPGTTDSGANVLTF. The full variable domain, in which reference TRBV7-9 and TRBJ2-6 provide the parts outside the CDR3, is DTGVSQNPRHKITKRGQNVTFRCDPISEHNRLYWYRQTLGQGPEFLTYFQNEAQLEKSRLLSDRFSAERPKGSFSTLEIQRTEQGDSAMYLCASSSGPGTTDSGANVLTFGAGSRLTVL.

This clone came up a few times. The chain recombines TRBV14 with TRBJ2-1; 10 bases are shared with TRBD2. Germline values: CDR1 SGHDN, CDR2 FVKESK. V gave up 6 bases and J gave up 9 bases; unmatched junction bases: 11. This CDR3 is 15 amino acids long. The CDR3 region has the DNA TGTGCCAGCAGACCCCTAGCGGGAGCGGGGAGTGAGCAGTTCTTC. Translating it yields CASRPLAGAGSEQFF.

The sample holds one count of this clone. This rearrangement joins TRBV7-9 to TRBJ1-1; D may be TRBD1 (5 bases). This CDR3 has 14 residues. V gave up 1 base and J gave up 5 bases, with 11 bases separating them. CDR1 is SEHNR and CDR2 is FQNEAQ in the germline V gene (reference sequence). Here the CDR3 DNA reads TGTGCCAGCAGCTTAGTTCAGGGAAAGACTGAAGCTTTCTTT. Translating gives CASSLVQGKTEAFF.

Turning to this clone: Other DNA sequences of this sample code for an identical CDR3. The V and J genes are TRBV5-1 and TRBJ1-2; 8 bases match TRBD1. The J segment lost 5 bases and the V segment lost 6 bases, leaving 9 bases of the junction unmatched. The CDR3 is 14 amino acids. CDR1 is SGHRS and CDR2 is YFSETQ in the germline V gene. This chain's CDR3 is CASTLGQGGYGYTF. The CDR3 DNA follows: TGCGCCAGCACCCTCGGACAGGGAGGTTATGGCTACACCTTC.

The CDR3 coding sequence is TGTGCCAGCAGCCAAGATCGCAACAATCAGCCCCAGCATTTT. Translated, it gives CASSQDRNNQPQHF. This rearrangement joins TRBV7-9 to TRBJ1-5; no firm D call. V shed 5 bases and J shed 3 bases, with 11 bases lying between them. The CDR3 spans 14 residues. The germline V gene has CDR1 SEHNR and CDR2 FQNEAQ (reference sequence).

The rearrangement joins TRBV15 to TRBJ2-4; perhaps D is TRBD1 or TRBD2 (7 bases each). Per the germline V gene, CDR1 is LNHNV and CDR2 is YYDKDF (reference sequence). V was trimmed by 3 bases and J by 0 bases, leaving 18 bases between them. CDR3 length: 18 residues. The CDR3 region is CATSSDGGGQLAKNIQYF. For the CDR3, the DNA is TGTGCCACCAGCAGTGATGGGGGGGGACAGCTAGCCAAAAACATTCAGTACTTC.

This clone has just a few counts. The chain couples TRBV5-4 to TRBJ2-2; the D gene is possibly TRBD1 (6 bases). The germline CDR1 and CDR2 sequences are SGHNT and YYREEE (reference sequence). V was shortened by 3 bases and J by 0 bases, with 15 bases between the two germline ends. CDR3 length: 17 residues. This CDR3 is CASSSKGDGANTGELFF. The CDR3 DNA is TGTGCCAGCAGCTCGAAGGGGGATGGAGCGAACACCGGGGAGCTGTTTTTT.

CDR3 amino acids: CAISNNVEQYF. As DNA, the CDR3 is TGTGCCATCAGTAACAACGTCGAGCAGTACTTC. The chain has TRBV10-3 and TRBJ2-7, with D uncertain. The germline gives CDR1 ENHRY, CDR2 SYGVKD. V was clipped by 5 bases and J by 6 bases, with 8 bases between them. CDR3 length: 11 residues.

The gene calls are TRBV28 and TRBJ2-6, with TRBD2 as a possible D gene (6 bases). This CDR3 is built from 17 residues. Germline CDR1 and CDR2: MDHEN and SYDVKM. Deletions cut 2 bases from V and 0 bases from J, with 11 bases between. CDR3 sequence (DNA): TGTGCCAGCAGTTTACGGGGGACGCTCTCTGGGGCCAACGTCCTGACTTTC. Translating it yields CASSLRGTLSGANVLTF. Full variable domain (rest looked up from reference TRBV28 and TRBJ2-6): DVKVTQSSRYLVKRTGEKVFLECVQDMDHENMFWYRQDPGLGLRLIYFSYDVKMKEKGDIPEGYSVSREKKERFSLILESASTNQTSMYLCASSLRGTLSGANVLTFGAGSRLTVL.

V is TRBV27 and J is TRBJ2-1; tentative D call: TRBD2 (6 bases). Germline V gene data show CDR1 as MNHEY and CDR2 as SMNVEV (reference sequence). The V end was cut by 8 bases, the J end by 2 bases, with 13 bases between. This CDR3 has 14 amino acids. Written as DNA, the CDR3 is TGTGCCAGCGGCCGGGACTGGGCCTACAATGAGCAGTTCTTC. Translation gives CASGRDWAYNEQFF.

The gene calls are TRBV29-1 and TRBJ2-5; D is unclear. The V end was cut by 7 bases, the J end by 5 bases, with 8 bases between. CDR1 and CDR2 from the germline V gene are SQVTM and ANQGSEA. The CDR3 totals 10 residues. In DNA, the CDR3 is TGCAGCGCCCAAGGGGAGACCCAGTACTTC. Translation: CSAQGETQYF.

The chain carries TRBV5-1 and TRBJ2-1; 8 nucleotides agree with TRBD1. Germline CDR1 and CDR2: SGHRS and YFSETQ. V lost 2 bases and J lost 7; bases outside the gene matches: 5. The CDR3 is 14 residues long. The CDR3 loop is CASSFQGASNEQFF. The CDR3 nucleotides are TGCGCCAGCAGCTTCCAGGGGGCGAGTAATGAGCAGTTCTTC.

The genes are TRBV11-2 and TRBJ2-1; D might be TRBD1 or TRBD2, each matching 6 bases. The CDR3 has 12 amino acids. Germline assignment: CDR1 SGHAT and CDR2 FQNNGV. V shed 11 bases and J shed 5 bases, with 13 bases lying between them. Here the CDR3 DNA reads TGTGCCTCGGGGGCGGTTAACAATGAGCAGTTCTTC. The encoded protein is CASGAVNNEQFF.

The J gene is TRBJ2-2, the V gene TRBV4-1, with 11 bases aligning to TRBD1. Germline V lookup: CDR1 MGHRA, CDR2 YSYEKL. The CDR3 totals 16 residues. V was pared by 0 bases and J by 6 bases, with 3 bases of the junction left unmatched. CDR3 region: CASSQDRTGGSGELFF. The CDR3 nucleotides read TGCGCCAGCAGCCAAGATAGGACAGGGGGCTCCGGGGAGCTGTTTTTT.

To note about this clone: The junction departs from germline at one end; a sequencing error may be responsible. The identical CDR3 is also encoded by other nucleotide sequences in the sample. This rearrangement joins TRBV27 to TRBJ1-2, with 10 bases identical to TRBD1. CDR3 size: 14 residues. Germline V gene sequence: CDR1 MNHEY, CDR2 SMNVEV (reference sequence). The CDR3 nucleotides are TGCGCCAGCAGGGCGGGACAGGGGCGCTATGGCTACACCTTC. This translates into CASRAGQGRYGYTF.